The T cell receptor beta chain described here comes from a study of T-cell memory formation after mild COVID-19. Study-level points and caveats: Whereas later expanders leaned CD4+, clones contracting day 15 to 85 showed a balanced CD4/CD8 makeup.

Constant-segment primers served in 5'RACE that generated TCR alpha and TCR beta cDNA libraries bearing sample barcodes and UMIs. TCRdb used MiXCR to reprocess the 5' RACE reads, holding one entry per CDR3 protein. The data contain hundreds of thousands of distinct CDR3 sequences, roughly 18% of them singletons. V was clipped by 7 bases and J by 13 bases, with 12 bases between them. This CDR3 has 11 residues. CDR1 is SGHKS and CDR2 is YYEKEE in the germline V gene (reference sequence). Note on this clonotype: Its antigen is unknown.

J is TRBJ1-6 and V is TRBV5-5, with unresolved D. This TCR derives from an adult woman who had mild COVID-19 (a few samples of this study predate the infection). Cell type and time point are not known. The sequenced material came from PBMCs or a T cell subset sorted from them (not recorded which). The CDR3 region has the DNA TGTGCCAGCGGCTCAAACGGGCCCCTCCACTTT. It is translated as CASGSNGPLHF. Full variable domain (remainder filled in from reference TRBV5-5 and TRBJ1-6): DAGVTQSPTHLIKTRGQQVTLRCSPISGHKSVSWYQQVLGQGPQFIFQYYEKEERGRGNFPDRFSARQFPNYSSELNVNALLLGDSALYLCASGSNGPLHFGNGTRLTVT.